This T cell receptor beta chain is from a study of OX40 agonist ivuxolimab in advanced cancers. The wider study: Three patients got partial responses; one had hepatocellular carcinoma and two had cutaneous melanoma.

V was clipped by 0 bases and J by 3 bases; unmatched bases: 2. The CDR3 length is 14 residues. The germline V gene has CDR1 SGDLS and CDR2 YYNGEE. TCRdb's copy holds only in-frame clones and misses some; the assay was immunoSEQ multiplex PCR. The sample lists about 62,000 clones; 75% to 85% were seen once. Points on this clone: What it recognizes is unknown.

The study's findings and limits: At 0.1 to 3.0 mg/kg, CD4+ and CD8+ blood T cells expanded clonally by week 6.

Sequencing used CD4+ or CD8+ T cells sorted from blood, obtained in a trial of the OX40 agonist ivuxolimab. V is TRBV9 and J is TRBJ1-2; 7 bases are a match to TRBD1. The receptor was derived from an adult with an advanced solid tumor such as melanoma, head and neck, liver or kidney cancer. CDR3 DNA: TGTGCCAGCAGCGTAGCCGGGACAGACTATGGCTACACCTTC. The encoded protein is CASSVAGTDYGYTF.